This T cell receptor (beta chain) comes out of a study of blood T cell repertoires in COVID-19. Some clones are missing from TCRdb's copy, which holds only in-frame ones; the method was immunoSEQ multiplex PCR. The sample includes about 230,000 clones, around 86% of them seen just once. The sequence came from a middle-aged man with COVID-19, enrolled during active disease. Sequencing input: peripheral blood.

The CDR3 region has the DNA TGTGCCAGCAGCTTCGGCCAGGTGGACACCGGGGAGCTGTTTTTT. Amino acids: CASSFGQVDTGELFF. The V gene is TRBV11-2, the J gene TRBJ2-2, with D uncertain. Trimming cost V 3 bases and J 3 bases, with 11 bases left between them. CDR3 length equals 15 residues. Looked up from germline, CDR1 is SGHAT and CDR2 is FQNNGV.